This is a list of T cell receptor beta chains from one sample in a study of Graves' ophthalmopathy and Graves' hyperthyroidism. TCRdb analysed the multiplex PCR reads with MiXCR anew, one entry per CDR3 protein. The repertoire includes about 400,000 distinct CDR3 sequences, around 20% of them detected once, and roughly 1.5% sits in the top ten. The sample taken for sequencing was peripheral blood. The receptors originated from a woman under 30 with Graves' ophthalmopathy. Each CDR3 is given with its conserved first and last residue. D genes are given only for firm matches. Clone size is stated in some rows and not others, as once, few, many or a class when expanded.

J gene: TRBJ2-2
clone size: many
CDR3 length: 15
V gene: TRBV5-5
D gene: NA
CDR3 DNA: TGTGCCAGCAGCACGGTAGGGGAACGCACCGGGGAGCTGTTTTTT
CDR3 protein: CASSTVGERTGELFF

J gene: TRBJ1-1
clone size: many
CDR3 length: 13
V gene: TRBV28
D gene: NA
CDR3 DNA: TGTGCCAGCAGTCCCCTCAGGTACACTGAAGCTTTCTTT
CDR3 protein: CASSPLRYTEAFF

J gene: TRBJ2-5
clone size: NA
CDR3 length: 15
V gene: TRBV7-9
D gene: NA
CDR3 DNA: TGTGCCAGCACCCTCCCCCCAGGGGCTAGAGAGACCCAGTACTTC
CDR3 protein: CASTLPPGARETQYF

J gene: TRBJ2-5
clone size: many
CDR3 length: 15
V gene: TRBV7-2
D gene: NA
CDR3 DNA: TGTGCCAGCAGCCGGTGGGATACACAACAAGAGACCCAGTACTTC
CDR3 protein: CASSRWDTQQETQYF

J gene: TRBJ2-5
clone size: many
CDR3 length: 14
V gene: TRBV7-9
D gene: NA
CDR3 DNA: TGTGCCAGCAGCTCCAAGGGACTGAAAGAGACCCAGTACTTC
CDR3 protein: CASSSKGLKETQYF

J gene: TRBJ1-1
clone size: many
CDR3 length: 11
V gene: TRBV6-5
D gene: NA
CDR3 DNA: TGTGCCAGCAGTTACTCGGCTGAAGCTTTCTTT
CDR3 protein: CASSYSAEAFF

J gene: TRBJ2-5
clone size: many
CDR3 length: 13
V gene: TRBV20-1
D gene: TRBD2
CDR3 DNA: TGCAGCGTGGGGGAGGGAAGGCAAGAGACCCAGTACTTC
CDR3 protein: CSVGEGRQETQYF

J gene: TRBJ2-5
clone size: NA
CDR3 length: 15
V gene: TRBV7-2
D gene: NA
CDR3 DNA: TGTGCCAGCAGCTTAGTGGCAGCGTACCAAGAGACCCAGTACTTC
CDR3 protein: CASSLVAAYQETQYF

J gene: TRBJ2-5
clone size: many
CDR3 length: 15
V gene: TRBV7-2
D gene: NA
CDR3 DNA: TGTGCCAGCAGCCCCTCCCCCGGCAGGGCGAAGACCCAGTACTTC
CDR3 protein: CASSPSPGRAKTQYF

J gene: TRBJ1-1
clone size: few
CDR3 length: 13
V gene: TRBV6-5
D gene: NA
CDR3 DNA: TGTGCCAGCAGTTACATGCCGAACACTGAAGCTTTCTTT
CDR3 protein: CASSYMPNTEAFF

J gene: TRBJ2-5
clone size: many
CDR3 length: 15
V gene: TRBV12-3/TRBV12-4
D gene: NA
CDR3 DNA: TGTGCCAGCAGTTCCTCTTGGCGGGGGCGGGAGACCCAGTACTTC
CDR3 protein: CASSSSWRGRETQYF

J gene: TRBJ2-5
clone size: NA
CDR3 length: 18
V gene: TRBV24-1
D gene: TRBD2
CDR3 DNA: TGTGCCACCAGTGACCCGTCGGCTAGCGGGGGATTCGGGGAGACCCAGTACTTC
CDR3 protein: CATSDPSASGGFGETQYF

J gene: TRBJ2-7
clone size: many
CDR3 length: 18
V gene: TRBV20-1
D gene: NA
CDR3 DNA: TGCAGTGCTAGAACTATACTACCCGGGGGACTGGGTATCGACGAGCAGTACTTC
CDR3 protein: CSARTILPGGLGIDEQYF

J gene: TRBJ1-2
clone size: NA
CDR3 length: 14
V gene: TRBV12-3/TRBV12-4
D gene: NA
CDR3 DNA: TGTGCCAGCAGTTTAGTTGGGGGGGCCTATGGCTACACCTTC
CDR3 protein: CASSLVGGAYGYTF

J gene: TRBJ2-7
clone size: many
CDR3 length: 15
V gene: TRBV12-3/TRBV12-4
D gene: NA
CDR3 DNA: TGTGCCAGCAGTTTGAAGGGCAGGGGCCCTTACGAGCAGTACTTC
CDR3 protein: CASSLKGRGPYEQYF

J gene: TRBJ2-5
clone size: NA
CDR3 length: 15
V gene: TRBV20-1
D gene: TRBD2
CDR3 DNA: TGCAGTGCTGGGGGACTAGCGGGAGTTGAAGAGACCCAGTACTTC
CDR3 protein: CSAGGLAGVEETQYF

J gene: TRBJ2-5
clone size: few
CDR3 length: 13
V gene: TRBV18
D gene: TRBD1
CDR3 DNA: TGTGCCAGCTCACTCCTCCGGGACAGGGTACAGTACTTC
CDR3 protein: CASSLLRDRVQYF

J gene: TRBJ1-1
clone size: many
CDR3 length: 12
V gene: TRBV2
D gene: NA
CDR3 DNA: TGTGCCAGCAGGAGCAGGGTCACTGAAGCTTTCTTT
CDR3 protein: CASRSRVTEAFF

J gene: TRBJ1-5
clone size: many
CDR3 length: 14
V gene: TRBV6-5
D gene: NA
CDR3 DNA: TGTGCCAGCAGTTACTACCGTCGTGGTCAGCCCCAGCATTTT
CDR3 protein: CASSYYRRGQPQHF

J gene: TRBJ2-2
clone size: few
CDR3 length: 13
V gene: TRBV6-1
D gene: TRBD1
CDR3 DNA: TGTGCCCTCCAGGGGGAATTTAACGGGGAGCTGTTTTTT
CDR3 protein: CALQGEFNGELFF

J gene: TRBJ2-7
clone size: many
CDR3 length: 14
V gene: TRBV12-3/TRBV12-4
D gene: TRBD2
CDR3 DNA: TGTGCCAGCAGTCCTGGACTAGCAGGGTCCGAGCAGTACTTC
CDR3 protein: CASSPGLAGSEQYF

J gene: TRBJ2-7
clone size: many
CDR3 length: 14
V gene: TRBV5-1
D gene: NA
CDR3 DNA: TGCGCCAGCACCCAGGTTGGCGGGTCCTACGAGCAGTACTTC
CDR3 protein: CASTQVGGSYEQYF

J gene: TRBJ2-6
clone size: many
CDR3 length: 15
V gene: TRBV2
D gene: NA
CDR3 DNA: TGTGCCAGCAGTAATTCCGACAGCCGGGCCAACGTCCTGACTTTC
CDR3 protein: CASSNSDSRANVLTF

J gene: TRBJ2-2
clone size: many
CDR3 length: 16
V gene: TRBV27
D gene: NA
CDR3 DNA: TGTGCCAGCAGTAACCTTCGGACAGAAAACACCGGGGAGCTGTTTTTT
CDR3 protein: CASSNLRTENTGELFF

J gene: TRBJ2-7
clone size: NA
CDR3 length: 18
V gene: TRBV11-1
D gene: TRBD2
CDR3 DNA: TGTGCCAGCAGCGCGACTAGCGGGAGGGCCGCCGAAGCCTACGAGCAGTACTTC
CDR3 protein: CASSATSGRAAEAYEQYF

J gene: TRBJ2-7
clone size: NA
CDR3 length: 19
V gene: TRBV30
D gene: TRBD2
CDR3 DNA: TGTGCCTGGAGTGTACGTTCTCTTAGCAGCGGGAGTATTGACTACGAGCAGTACTTC
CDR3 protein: CAWSVRSLSSGSIDYEQYF

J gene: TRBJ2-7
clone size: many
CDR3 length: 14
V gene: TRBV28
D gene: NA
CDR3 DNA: TGTGCCAGCAGTCCTCGCGTGGGGGCTAGCGAGCAGTACTTC
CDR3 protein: CASSPRVGASEQYF

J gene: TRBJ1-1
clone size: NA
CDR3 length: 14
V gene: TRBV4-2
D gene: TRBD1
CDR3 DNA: TGTGCCAGCAGCTTGGTGGGGACAGGGCAAGAAGCTTTCTTT
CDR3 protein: CASSLVGTGQEAFF

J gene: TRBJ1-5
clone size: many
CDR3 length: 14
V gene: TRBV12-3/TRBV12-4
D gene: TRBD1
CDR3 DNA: TGTGCCAGCACCCGGACAGGGTTTAATCAGCCCCAGCATTTT
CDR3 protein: CASTRTGFNQPQHF

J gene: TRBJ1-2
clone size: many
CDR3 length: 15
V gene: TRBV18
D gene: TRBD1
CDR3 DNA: TGTGCCAGCTCACCGCTGAAGCAGATGGACAGGTCGTACACCTTC
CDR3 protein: CASSPLKQMDRSYTF

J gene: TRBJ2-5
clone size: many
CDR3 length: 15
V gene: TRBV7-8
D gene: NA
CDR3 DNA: TGTGCCAGCAGCAGGGGGGGGGGAAGTCGGGAGACCCAGTACTTC
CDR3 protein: CASSRGGGSRETQYF